These 27 T cell receptor beta chains came from one sample sequenced in a study of cytomegalovirus exposure and HLA in healthy donors. The primer mix had 60 Vbeta and 13 Jbeta primers. Generated by immunoSEQ multiplex PCR, the TCRdb table keeps only in-frame clones and is missing some. The sample includes roughly 100,000 clones, around 80% of them seen just once. Input material: PBMCs. Receptors originate from a man aged 25-45 years in good health and CMV-seropositive.

This clone has just a few counts. The chain carries TRBV5-1 and TRBJ1-5, with TRBD1 as a possible D gene (5 bases). Trimming cost V 3 bases and J 3 bases, with 10 bases left between them. Germline-derived CDR1 and CDR2 are SGHRS and YFSETQ. The CDR3 extends over 14 amino acids. The chain's CDR3 is CASSSGGLNQPQHF. The CDR3 bases are TGCGCCAGCAGCTCCGGGGGACTCAATCAGCCCCAGCATTTT.

The V call is TRBV10-3, the J call TRBJ2-7; D not certain. This CDR3 is built from 14 residues. The germline V gene has CDR1 ENHRY and CDR2 SYGVKD. V was clipped by 1 base and J by 0 bases, with 7 bases between them. The CDR3 sequence: CAISELEFSYEQYF. The DNA of the CDR3 is TGTGCCATCAGTGAGTTAGAGTTCTCCTACGAGCAGTACTTC.

This chain joins TRBV5-1 and TRBJ2-7; possible D gene TRBD2, 6 bases. Germline CDR1 SGHRS, CDR2 YFSETQ. Trimming removed 0 bases from V and 2 bases from J, with 12 bases in between. CDR3 length: 15 residues. The CDR3 sequence is CASSLVPGDPYEQYF. For the CDR3, the DNA is TGCGCCAGCAGCTTGGTTCCGGGGGACCCCTACGAGCAGTACTTC.

This clone was counted once. The chain employs TRBV15 and TRBJ1-6; 12 bases match TRBD1. Germline lookup yields CDR1 LNHNV and CDR2 YYDKDF (reference sequence). The CDR3 runs 19 residues. With V trimmed by 4 bases and J by 5 bases, 12 bases remained unmatched. The CDR3 DNA is TGTGCCACCAGCAAAAGAAACTCCGGGACAGGGGGCGATAATTCACCCCTCCACTTT. Translating gives CATSKRNSGTGGDNSPLHF.

This chain links TRBV6-1 with TRBJ1-4; tentative D call: TRBD1 (6 bases). The CDR3 length is 14 residues. The V end was cut by 7 bases, the J end by 8 bases, with 17 bases between. The V gene's germline CDR1 is MNHNS and CDR2 SASEGT. The CDR3 coding sequence is TGTGCCAGCAAGATGACAGGTCGAGGGGAAAAACTGTTTTTT. It encodes CASKMTGRGEKLFF.

The CDR3 is CASSLPRALLSSYNEQFF. CDR3 in DNA: TGTGCCAGCAGTCTTCCGCGGGCCCTACTGAGCTCCTACAATGAGCAGTTCTTC. The chain has TRBV6-4 and TRBJ2-1, with D possibly TRBD2 on 5 matching bases. This CDR3 contains 18 residues. The ends were cut back, 5 bases at V and 0 bases at J, with 20 bases in the middle. Germline V CDR1 and CDR2: MRHNA, SNTAGT.

The J gene is TRBJ2-1, the V gene TRBV2; D unclear. The germline CDR1 and CDR2 sequences are SNHLY and FYNNEI. V was clipped by 7 bases and J by 1 base, with 8 bases between them. This CDR3 has 13 amino acids. CDR3 sequence reads: CASTARSYNEQFF. The CDR3 DNA reads as TGTGCCAGCACGGCTAGATCCTACAATGAGCAGTTCTTC.

The genes are TRBV6-1 and TRBJ2-7, with D possibly matching TRBD2 (6 bases). V was pared by 4 bases and J by 6 bases, with 13 bases between. Per germline, CDR1 MNHNS and CDR2 SASEGT. This CDR3 region has 13 residues. DNA of the CDR3: TGTGCCAGCAGTGGCGGGATTACATCCGAGCAGTACTTC. The encoded protein is CASSGGITSEQYF.

V and J are TRBV6-5 and TRBJ2-2, with D possibly matching TRBD2 (5 bases). Per the germline V gene, CDR1 is MNHEY and CDR2 is SVGAGI. CDR3 length: 12 residues. V lost 6 bases to trimming and J lost 6 bases, with 8 bases between them. The CDR3 spells CASRAGAGELFF. The CDR3 DNA sequence: TGTGCCAGCAGGGCCGGGGCCGGGGAGCTGTTTTTT.

A few counts support this clone. The genes are TRBV4-1 and TRBJ2-5; TRBD1 matches at 8 bases. Losses at the gene ends were 0 bases for V and 4 bases for J; bases not matched to a gene: 7. Germline CDR1 MGHRA, CDR2 YSYEKL. The CDR3 is 16 amino acids. For the CDR3, the DNA is TGCGCCAGCAGCCAAGATAGGAGCAGGGGGCTAGAGACCCAGTACTTC. It yields the protein CASSQDRSRGLETQYF.

The chain recombines TRBV6-4 with TRBJ1-2, with D perhaps TRBD1 (5 bases). CDR1 MRHNA and CDR2 SNTAGT come from the germline V gene. The V end lost 3 bases, the J end lost 5 bases, and 7 bases lay between the germline ends. There are 12 residues in the CDR3. CDR3 protein: CASSDGGYGYTF. For the CDR3, the DNA is TGTGCCAGCAGTGATGGGGGGTATGGCTACACCTTC.

The CDR3 protein is CASSRGGYGYTF. The CDR3 DNA follows: TGTGCCAGCAGTCGCGGAGGTTACGGCTACACCTTC. The chain carries TRBV28 and TRBJ1-2; D is unresolved. Trimming left V 5 bases short and J 8 bases short, with 12 bases between. The V gene's germline CDR1 is MDHEN and CDR2 SYDVKM. This CDR3 has 12 residues.

The rearrangement joins TRBV5-4 to TRBJ1-1; TRBD1 is a possible D gene (5 bases). Deletions cut 4 bases from V and 11 bases from J, with 18 bases between. CDR1 and CDR2 from the germline V gene are SGHNT and YYREEE (reference sequence). This CDR3 spans 13 amino acids. The CDR3 loop reads CASSMGEEKWAFF. The DNA for the CDR3 is TGTGCCAGCAGCATGGGGGAGGAGAAGTGGGCTTTCTTT.

The V and J genes are TRBV5-6 and TRBJ2-5; 8 bases are shared with TRBD1. The CDR3 totals 15 residues. Germline V gives CDR1 SGHDT, CDR2 YYEEEE. After removal of 4 bases from V and 4 bases from J, the junction contained 9 bases not matched to a gene. CDR3 sequence reads: CASSLLDRGGETQYF. DNA of the CDR3: TGTGCCAGCAGCCTCCTAGACAGGGGTGGAGAGACCCAGTACTTC.

A single count supports this clone. The CDR3: CASSLTGGLTNEQFF. The CDR3 nucleotides read TGCGCCAGCAGCCTCACAGGGGGTTTAACAAATGAGCAGTTCTTC. The chain combines TRBV5-1 with TRBJ2-1; 8 nucleotides align to TRBD1. The CDR3 length is 15 residues. CDR1 SGHRS and CDR2 YFSETQ come from the germline V gene. The V segment lost 4 bases and the J segment 7 bases; nucleotides outside the gene matches: 10. Full variable domain (outside the CDR3, taken from reference TRBV5-1 and TRBJ2-1): KAGVTQTPRYLIKTRGQQVTLSCSPISGHRSVSWYQQTPGQGLQFLFEYFSETQRNKGNFPGRFSGRQFSNSRSEMNVSTLELGDSALYLCASSLTGGLTNEQFFGPGTRLTVL.

V usage is TRBV29-1 and J usage is TRBJ1-1; D unclear. CDR1 and CDR2 from the germline V gene are SQVTM and ANQGSEA. Trimming took 7 bases from V and 0 from J, leaving 3 bases between them. The CDR3 has 10 amino acids. CDR3 nucleotides: TGCAGCGGTATGAACACTGAAGCTTTCTTT. Its protein is CSGMNTEAFF. Full variable domain (remainder filled in from reference TRBV29-1 and TRBJ1-1): SAVISQKPSRDICQRGTSLTIQCQVDSQVTMMFWYRQQPGQSLTLIATANQGSEATYESGFVIDKFPISRPNLTFSTLTVSNMSPEDSSIYLCSGMNTEAFFGQGTRLTVV.

The rearrangement joins TRBV18 to TRBJ2-7; TRBD2 matches 8 bases. Looked up from germline, CDR1 is KGHSH and CDR2 is LQKENI. This CDR3 spans 13 amino acids. J was trimmed by 7 bases and V by 0 bases; bases with no gene match: 2. CDR3 bases: TGTGCCAGCTCACCACCCTCGGGGGGGGAGCAGTACTTC. Encoded protein: CASSPPSGGEQYF.

The V call is TRBV19, the J call TRBJ1-4; no clear D gene. Trimming took off 3 bases at V and 8 bases at J, with 4 bases between the two ends. The CDR3 extends over 11 amino acids. Germline values: CDR1 LNHDA, CDR2 SQIVND (reference sequence). The CDR3 DNA is TGTGCCAGTAGTATCGGGGAAAAACTGTTTTTT. Protein product: CASSIGEKLFF.

The genes are TRBV7-8 and TRBJ2-1; 10 positions match TRBD2. Germline V CDR1 and CDR2: SGHVS, FQNEAQ. This CDR3 is 15 amino acids long. The V gene end was trimmed by 5 bases and the J gene end by 4 bases; junction bases not matched to a gene: 5. The CDR3 spells CASSGRTSGYNEQFF. The CDR3 DNA reads as TGTGCCAGCAGCGGCCGGACTAGCGGTTACAATGAGCAGTTCTTC.

The chain is built from TRBV19 and TRBJ1-5, with TRBD1 as a possible D gene (6 bases). The CDR3 is 16 residues long. V lost 6 bases to trimming and J lost 3 bases, with 18 bases between them. Looked up from germline, CDR1 is LNHDA and CDR2 is SQIVND (reference sequence). CDR3 loop: CASRRGGARDNQPQHF. The CDR3 DNA reads TGTGCCAGTAGGCGAGGGGGGGCGCGGGACAATCAGCCCCAGCATTTT.

V is TRBV28 and J is TRBJ1-2; D not resolved. Germline CDR1 is MDHEN and CDR2 is SYDVKM. Trimming removed 6 bases from V and 4 bases from J, with 24 bases in between. The CDR3 runs 17 residues. The CDR3 DNA reads as TGTGCCAGCAGCCGCGGTGATTCAAGAGGGCTCCTCTATGGCTACACCTTC. Translating gives CASSRGDSRGLLYGYTF.

This clone showed up just a few times. J is TRBJ2-1 and V is TRBV5-1, with 13 bases that match TRBD2. This CDR3 contains 14 residues. Trimming at V came to 6 bases and at J to 9 bases, leaving 6 bases not matched to a gene. CDR1 and CDR2 from the germline V gene are SGHRS and YFSETQ. The CDR3 coding sequence is TGCGCCAGCACCCTTACTAGCGGGGGGGCTGAGCAGTTCTTC. Amino acids: CASTLTSGGAEQFF.

The chain carries TRBV5-1 and TRBJ2-3; 12 nucleotides line up with TRBD2. The germline CDR1 and CDR2 sequences are SGHRS and YFSETQ. With 0 bases clipped from V and 4 bases from J, the junction kept 3 bases outside the gene matches. The CDR3 length is 16 residues. CDR3 amino acids: CASSLGASGRADTQYF. In DNA, the CDR3 is TGCGCCAGCAGCTTGGGGGCTAGCGGGAGGGCAGATACGCAGTATTTT.

This chain joins TRBV4-1 and TRBJ1-1; 11 nucleotides align to TRBD1. The junction had 4 bases not matched to a gene; V was cut back by 3 bases and J by 4 bases. Germline-derived CDR1 and CDR2 are MGHRA and YSYEKL. This CDR3 region has 15 residues. CDR3 region: CASSHGQGAGTEAFF. For the CDR3, the DNA is TGCGCCAGCAGCCACGGACAGGGGGCGGGCACTGAAGCTTTCTTT.

V and J are TRBV19 and TRBJ2-1; TRBD1 matches at 9 bases. V lost 1 base and J lost 7; bases outside the gene matches: 5. CDR3 length equals 15 residues. Per germline, CDR1 LNHDA and CDR2 SQIVND (reference sequence). CDR3: CASSIAGTGTNEQFF. The CDR3, as DNA: TGTGCCAGTAGTATAGCCGGGACAGGGACAAATGAGCAGTTCTTC.

This rearrangement joins TRBV10-3 to TRBJ2-1; 10 bases match TRBD2. With 8 bases clipped from V and 5 bases from J, the junction kept 9 bases outside the gene matches. Looked up from germline, CDR1 is ENHRY and CDR2 is SYGVKD. The CDR3 covers 15 residues. CDR3 sequence (DNA): TGTGCCATCCGAGCGGGGGGGCCTCGTGACAATGAGCAGTTCTTC. Translation: CAIRAGGPRDNEQFF.

The CDR3: CASSVGGGAQETQYF. The CDR3 coding sequence is TGTGCCAGCAGCGTAGGGGGAGGGGCCCAAGAGACCCAGTACTTC. The chain uses TRBV9 and TRBJ2-5, with TRBD2 matching over 7 bases. Germline assignment: CDR1 SGDLS and CDR2 YYNGEE. This CDR3 has 15 residues. V shed 0 bases, J shed 1 base, and the junction held 3 bases outside the gene matches.